What follows are 2 T cell receptor beta chains derived from one specimen sequenced in a study of tumor-infiltrating lymphocytes in primary liver carcinoma. The investigators made TCR beta cDNA from about 0.45 ug total RNA, using a constant-region primer. Generation of the TCR beta libraries relied on three nested multiplex PCR rounds using slightly modified ARM-PCR. The study ran its first two PCR rounds for around 10 cycles each, using TRBV1-TRBV30 forward primers and a C-beta reverse primer. TCRdb called the multiplex PCR reads again in MiXCR, with one record for every CDR3 protein. The repertoire consists of about 96,000 distinct CDR3 sequences, with less than 70% occurring once and the leading ten covering under 30%. Co-extraction of both nucleic acids (RNA and DNA) used about 17-33 mg of unsorted bulk tissue. Input material: tumor-adjacent normal liver tissue. The receptor source for this set is a man aged 40-49 years with primary liver carcinoma and hepatitis B virus infection.

The chain has TRBV7-9 and TRBJ1-4; D possibly corresponds to TRBD1 (6 bases). V dropped 7 bases and J dropped 6 bases, with 21 bases sitting between them. Per the germline V gene, CDR1 is SEHNR and CDR2 is FQNEAQ (reference sequence). This CDR3 region has 16 residues. Written as DNA, the CDR3 is TGTGCCAGCATCTCAAGGAGGACGGGGGCGTATGAAAAACTGTTTTTT. Translation gives CASISRRTGAYEKLFF. The variable domain in full, completed from reference TRBV7-9 and TRBJ1-4, reads DTGVSQNPRHKITKRGQNVTFRCDPISEHNRLYWYRQTLGQGPEFLTYFQNEAQLEKSRLLSDRFSAERPKGSFSTLEIQRTEQGDSAMYLCASISRRTGAYEKLFFGSGTQLSVL.

This clonotype was detected ten times or more. The chain links TRBV5-5 to TRBJ2-7; 7 nucleotides align to TRBD2. The CDR3 spans 15 residues. V was clipped by 0 bases and J by 4 bases; unmatched bases: 7. CDR1 and CDR2 (germline): SGHKS, YYEKEE (reference sequence). CDR3 sequence reads: CASSLVGGGPYEQYF. The CDR3 DNA is TGTGCCAGCAGCTTGGTGGGGGGGGGACCTTACGAGCAGTACTTC.